This TCR beta chain was recorded in a study of Ad26.COV2.S vaccination and SARS-CoV-2 variants. Libraries were prepared by immunoSEQ multiplex PCR; TCRdb keeps only in-frame clonotypes and omits some of them. The sample has over 400,000 clones, 89% seen once. Treatment described: roughly 18 received Ad26.COV2.S at low or high dose, single or two shots; several received placebo; per-sample allocation not given. Sampling was performed 63 days after the first vaccine or placebo injection. The ends were cut back, 0 bases at V and 10 bases at J, with 18 bases in the middle. This CDR3 spans 15 amino acids. In germline, CDR1 is LNHDA, CDR2 SQIVND (reference sequence).

The receptor was derived from a person between 18 and 65 years old who received the Ad26.COV2.S COVID-19 vaccine or a placebo. Here the sequenced sample was peripheral blood, taken in a trial of Ad26.COV2.S vaccine versus placebo. This sequence joins TRBV19 and TRBJ1-1; possibly TRBD1 for D (5 bases). Written as DNA, the CDR3 is TGTGCCAGTAGTATAGATTGGGCCGGGGGGAGCGGAGCTTTCTTT. Protein: CASSIDWAGGSGAFF. The full variable domain, completed using reference TRBV19 and TRBJ1-1, is DGGITQSPKYLFRKEGQNVTLSCEQNLNHDAMYWYRQDPGQGLRLIYYSQIVNDFQKGDIAEGYSVSREKKESFPLTVTSAQKNPTAFYLCASSIDWAGGSGAFFGQGTRLTVV.